This T cell receptor beta chain was observed in a study of blood T cell repertoires in COVID-19. As for the study in general: Samples came from the United States, Italy and Spain, spanning acute and convalescent COVID-19. Sample material is recorded as cDNA or gDNA derived from T cells, B-cell-depleted T cells, or PBMCs.

The CDR3 is 14 amino acids. Germline assignment: CDR1 ENHRY and CDR2 SYGVKD. V gave up 0 bases and J gave up 8 bases, with 13 bases separating them. In the authors' methods: Using reference gene primer amplification, nucleated cell counts were estimated. Measured with immunoSEQ multiplex PCR; TCRdb has only the in-frame clones, and not every one. V and J calls and clone size are those listed in that table; D and trimming were worked out from the DNA. This table holds 25,000 to 35,000 clones, over 75% found once. The chain carries TRBV10-3 and TRBJ1-2, with no clear D. The receptor's source is a man between 65 and 85 years old with active COVID-19. Sequenced material: peripheral blood. CDR3 nucleotide sequence: TGTGCCATCAGTGAGTCGTTGGCGGTCGGGGGCTACACCTTC. It specifies CAISESLAVGGYTF.